This TCR beta chain was identified during a study of breast tumors, draining lymph nodes, adjacent tissues. Study results and caveats: Tumors had less TCR diversity than lymph nodes, more than nontumor tissue. Findings are consistent with lymph node origin and intratumoral expansion of most tumor T cells. The lymph node origin of tumor T cells was framed as consistent with a hypothesis, not demonstrated.

TCRdb re-derived calls from the multiplex PCR reads in MiXCR, one entry per CDR3 protein. The data hold under 15,000 distinct CDR3 sequences, with roughly three quarters observed a single time. As for this clonotype: Its antigen remains unidentified.

Germline V CDR1 and CDR2: MDHEN, SYDVKM. CDR3 length equals 12 residues. Trimming pared 4 bases from V and 9 bases from J, leaving 10 bases between. The chain has TRBV28 and TRBJ1-5, with a weak D call TRBD1 (6 bases). This receptor was identified in a female donor with breast cancer. Some clones in this sample may be carry-over from other donors' samples. The sample was tumor-adjacent breast tissue. The CDR3 DNA is TGTGCCAGCAGTTACCCGGACAGGCCCCAGCATTTT. Translation: CASSYPDRPQHF. Complete variable domain (other parts from reference TRBV28 and TRBJ1-5): DVKVTQSSRYLVKRTGEKVFLECVQDMDHENMFWYRQDPGLGLRLIYFSYDVKMKEKGDIPEGYSVSREKKERFSLILESASTNQTSMYLCASSYPDRPQHFGDGTRLSIL.